This TCR beta chain was identified during a study of blood T cell repertoires in COVID-19. Sequencing used immunoSEQ multiplex PCR; TCRdb keeps in-frame clones, though not all of them. The sample shows about 80,000 clones, over 75% of them seen only once. V lost 8 bases, J lost 6 bases, and 13 bases lay in between. This CDR3 comprises 12 residues. Germline CDR1 is LNHDA and CDR2 is SQIVND (reference sequence). The clonotype originates from a man in his forties or fifties with COVID-19, enrolled during active disease. The rearrangement uses TRBV19 and TRBJ1-2; no firm D call. Sample: peripheral blood. The chain's CDR3 is CASHAAANGYTF. The CDR3 nucleotides are TGTGCCAGTCACGCGGCGGCAAATGGCTACACCTTC.